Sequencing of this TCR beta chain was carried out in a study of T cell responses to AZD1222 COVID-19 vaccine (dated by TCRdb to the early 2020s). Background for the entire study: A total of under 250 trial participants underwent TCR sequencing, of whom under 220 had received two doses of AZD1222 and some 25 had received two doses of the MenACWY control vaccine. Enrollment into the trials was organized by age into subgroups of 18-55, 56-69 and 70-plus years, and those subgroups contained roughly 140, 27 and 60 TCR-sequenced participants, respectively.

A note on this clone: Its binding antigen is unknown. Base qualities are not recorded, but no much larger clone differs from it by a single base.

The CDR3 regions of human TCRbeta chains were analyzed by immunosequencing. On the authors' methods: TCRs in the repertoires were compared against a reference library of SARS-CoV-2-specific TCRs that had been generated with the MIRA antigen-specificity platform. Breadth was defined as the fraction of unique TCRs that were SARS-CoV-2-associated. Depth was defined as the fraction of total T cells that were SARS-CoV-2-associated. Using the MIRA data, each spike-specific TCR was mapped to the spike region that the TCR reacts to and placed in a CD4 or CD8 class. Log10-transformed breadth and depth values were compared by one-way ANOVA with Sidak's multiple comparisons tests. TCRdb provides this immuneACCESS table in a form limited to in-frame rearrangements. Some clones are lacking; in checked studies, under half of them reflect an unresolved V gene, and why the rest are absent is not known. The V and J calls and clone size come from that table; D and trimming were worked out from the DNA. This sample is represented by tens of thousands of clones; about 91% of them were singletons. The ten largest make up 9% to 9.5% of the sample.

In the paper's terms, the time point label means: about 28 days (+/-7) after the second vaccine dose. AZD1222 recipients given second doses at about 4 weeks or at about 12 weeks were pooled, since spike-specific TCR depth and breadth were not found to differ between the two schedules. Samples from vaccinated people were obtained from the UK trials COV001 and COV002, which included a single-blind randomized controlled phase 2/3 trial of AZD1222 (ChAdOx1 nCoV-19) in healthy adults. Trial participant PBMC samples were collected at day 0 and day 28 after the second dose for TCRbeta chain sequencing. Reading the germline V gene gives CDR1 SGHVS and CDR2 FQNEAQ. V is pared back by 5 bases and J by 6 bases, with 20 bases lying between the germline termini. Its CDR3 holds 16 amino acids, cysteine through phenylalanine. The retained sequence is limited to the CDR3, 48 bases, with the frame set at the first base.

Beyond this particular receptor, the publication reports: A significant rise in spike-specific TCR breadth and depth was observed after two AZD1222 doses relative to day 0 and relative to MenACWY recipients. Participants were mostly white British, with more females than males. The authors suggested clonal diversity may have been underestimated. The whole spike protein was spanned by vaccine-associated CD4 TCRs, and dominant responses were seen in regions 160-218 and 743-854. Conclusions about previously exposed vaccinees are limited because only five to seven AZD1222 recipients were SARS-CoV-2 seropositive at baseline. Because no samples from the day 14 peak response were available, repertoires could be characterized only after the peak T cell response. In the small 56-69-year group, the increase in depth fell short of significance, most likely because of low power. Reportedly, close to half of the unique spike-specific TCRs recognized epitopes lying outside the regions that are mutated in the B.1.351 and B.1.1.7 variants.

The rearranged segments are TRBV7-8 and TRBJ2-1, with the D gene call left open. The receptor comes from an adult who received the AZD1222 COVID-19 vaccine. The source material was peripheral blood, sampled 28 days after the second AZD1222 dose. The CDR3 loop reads CASSPTRTRIFNEQFF. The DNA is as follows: TGTGCCAGCAGCCCAACCCGCACCCGGATCTTCAATGAGCAGTTCTTC.